One and the same sample provided the 14 T cell receptor beta chains below, sequenced in a study of PD-1 blockade in classical Hodgkin lymphoma. There was relapse after autologous stem cell transplantation in every patient, and there was variation in brentuximab vedotin exposure. The table came from immunoSEQ multiplex PCR; TCRdb's copy has only in-frame clones and leaves some out. The sample has around 20,000 clones, roughly 80% seen once. The starting material was peripheral blood mononuclear cells (PBMCs), obtained at baseline. These receptors were collected from a human donor with classical Hodgkin lymphoma.

V usage is TRBV30 and J usage is TRBJ1-2; D is unclear. The V and J ends lost 2 bases and 6 bases respectively, with 7 bases between them. CDR1 GTSNPN and CDR2 SVGIG come from the germline V gene (reference sequence). The CDR3 runs 11 residues. The CDR3 sequence: CAWSSKDGYTF. The CDR3 DNA is TGTGCCTGGAGTTCTAAGGATGGCTACACCTTC.

This clone is a singleton in its sample. The DNA for the CDR3 is TGTGCCAGTAGTATAGTGACAGGGGGCTACGAGCAGTACTTC. The encoded protein is CASSIVTGGYEQYF. The J gene is TRBJ2-7, the V gene TRBV19; the match to TRBD1 covers 9 bases. There are 14 residues in the CDR3. CDR1 and CDR2 from the germline V gene are LNHDA and SQIVND (reference sequence). J gave up 3 bases and V 1 base, and 1 base lay outside the gene matches. Full variable domain (missing parts from reference TRBV19 and TRBJ2-7): DGGITQSPKYLFRKEGQNVTLSCEQNLNHDAMYWYRQDPGQGLRLIYYSQIVNDFQKGDIAEGYSVSREKKESFPLTVTSAQKNPTAFYLCASSIVTGGYEQYFGPGTRLTVT.

The chain combines TRBV7-9 with TRBJ1-2, with D hard to call. CDR1 is SEHNR, CDR2 FQNEAQ, per germline (reference sequence). CDR3 length: 16 residues. V was clipped by 2 bases and J by 1 base, with 14 bases between them. CDR3 DNA: TGTGCCAGCAGCTTACAGGTCACAAAGAATAACTATGGCTACACCTTC. This codes for CASSLQVTKNNYGYTF. Filled out from reference TRBV7-9 and TRBJ1-2, the complete variable domain reads DTGVSQNPRHKITKRGQNVTFRCDPISEHNRLYWYRQTLGQGPEFLTYFQNEAQLEKSRLLSDRFSAERPKGSFSTLEIQRTEQGDSAMYLCASSLQVTKNNYGYTFGSGTRLTVV.

V usage is TRBV18 and J usage is TRBJ1-1; tentatively, D is TRBD1 (6 bases). CDR3 size: 14 residues. Germline CDR1 is KGHSH and CDR2 is LQKENI. V was shortened by 3 bases and J by 8 bases, with 16 bases between the two germline ends. The CDR3 DNA follows: TGTGCCAGCTCACCTCCAGGGACAACTCCCGAAGCTTTCTTT. Translating gives CASSPPGTTPEAFF. Drawing the rest from reference TRBV18 and TRBJ1-1, the complete variable domain is NAGVMQNPRHLVRRRGQEARLRCSPMKGHSHVYWYRQLPEEGLKFMVYLQKENIIDESGMPKERFSAEFPKEGPSILRIQQVVRGDSAAYFCASSPPGTTPEAFFGQGTRLTVV.

The rearrangement uses TRBV28 and TRBJ2-7; 9 bases agree with TRBD1. Per germline, CDR1 MDHEN and CDR2 SYDVKM. Trimming at V came to 5 bases and at J to 3 bases, leaving 8 bases not matched to a gene. This CDR3 is built from 15 residues. The CDR3 DNA reads TGTGCCAGCAGTCGGTACCGGGACAGGGACTACGAGCAGTACTTC. Translating gives CASSRYRDRDYEQYF.

V usage is TRBV7-3 and J usage is TRBJ2-2, with no clear D. CDR1 and CDR2 from the germline V gene are SGHTA and FQGTGA. This CDR3 is built from 14 residues. Trimming removed 5 bases at V and 1 base at J, with 8 bases between. CDR3 in DNA: TGTGCCAGCAGCGTCTACGGGAACACCGGGGAGCTGTTTTTT. As protein: CASSVYGNTGELFF.

This chain links TRBV7-8 with TRBJ1-4, with 12 bases aligning to TRBD1. CDR1 SGHVS and CDR2 FQNEAQ come from the germline V gene. The CDR3 consists of 19 residues. The V segment lost 5 bases and the J segment 5 bases; nucleotides outside the gene matches: 15. Here the CDR3 DNA reads TGTGCCAGCAGCCCGGGACAGGGGGCCTTTCTACTCAGGAATGAAAAACTGTTTTTT. Translation: CASSPGQGAFLLRNEKLFF. Together with reference TRBV7-8 and TRBJ1-4, the CDR3 gives the full variable domain: GAGVSQSPRYKVAKRGQDVALRCDPISGHVSLFWYQQALGQGPEFLTYFQNEAQLDKSGLPSDRFFAERPEGSVSTLKIQRTQQEDSAVYLCASSPGQGAFLLRNEKLFFGSGTQLSVL.

The genes are TRBV7-9 and TRBJ2-7, with D possibly TRBD1 on 5 matching bases. Trimming removed 4 bases at V and 4 bases at J, with 11 bases between. Germline V gene data show CDR1 as SEHNR and CDR2 as FQNEAQ (reference sequence). The CDR3 is 13 amino acids. The CDR3 coding sequence is TGTGCCAGCAGCTCAAGACAGTTGTACGAGCAGTACTTC. This encodes CASSSRQLYEQYF.

The V call is TRBV19, the J call TRBJ1-1; 7 bases are a match to TRBD1. J gave up 1 base and V 6 bases, and 2 bases lay outside the gene matches. The length of the CDR3 is 13 residues. Germline V gene lookup returns CDR1 LNHDA and CDR2 SQIVND (reference sequence). The CDR3 region has the DNA TGTGCCAGTAGCGACAGGGCGAACACTGAAGCTTTCTTT. Protein sequence: CASSDRANTEAFF.

CDR3 region: CASSYRQGRTFAFF. The CDR3 coding sequence is TGTGCCAGCAGTTATCGGCAGGGCCGGACCTTCGCTTTCTTT. The chain joins TRBV6-5 to TRBJ1-1; a weak D match, TRBD1 (5 bases). CDR1 and CDR2 from the germline V gene are MNHEY and SVGAGI. Deletions cut 3 bases from V and 11 bases from J, with 19 bases between. The CDR3 loop spans 14 amino acids.

The V and J genes are TRBV19 and TRBJ2-1; D not resolved. V lost 6 bases and J 0 bases, leaving 12 bases between the germline ends. The CDR3 is made up of 15 amino acids. Per germline, CDR1 LNHDA and CDR2 SQIVND (reference sequence). The CDR3 nucleotides read TGTGCCAGTAGCCGAACTTGGGTCTCCTACAATGAGCAGTTCTTC. It encodes CASSRTWVSYNEQFF. Filled out from reference TRBV19 and TRBJ2-1, the complete variable domain reads DGGITQSPKYLFRKEGQNVTLSCEQNLNHDAMYWYRQDPGQGLRLIYYSQIVNDFQKGDIAEGYSVSREKKESFPLTVTSAQKNPTAFYLCASSRTWVSYNEQFFGPGTRLTVL.

The V and J genes are TRBV5-4 and TRBJ1-2; TRBD1 agrees at 9 bases. This CDR3 is 16 amino acids long. Germline V gives CDR1 SGHNT, CDR2 YYREEE (reference sequence). The trim removed 4 bases at V and 1 base at J, leaving 8 bases unmatched. The CDR3 loop is CASSVGPGQGNYGYTF. The CDR3 coding sequence is TGTGCCAGCAGCGTGGGACCGGGACAGGGTAACTATGGCTACACCTTC.

The chain is built from TRBV6-6 and TRBJ2-7; no clear D gene. V lost 0 bases and J lost 5, with 11 bases in between. This CDR3 is built from 14 residues. The germline V gene encodes CDR1 MNHNY and CDR2 SVGAGI (reference sequence). Written as DNA, the CDR3 is TGTGCCAGCAGTTACTCAGCATCCGGCGACGAGCAGTACTTC. This encodes CASSYSASGDEQYF.

This clone was found a few times. This sample includes further DNA sequences coding for the same CDR3. V gene TRBV4-1 combines with J gene TRBJ1-2; tentatively, D is TRBD1 (6 bases). V was cut by 0 bases and J by 3 bases, with 11 bases left in between. Germline CDR1 is MGHRA and CDR2 is YSYEKL. This CDR3 has 15 residues. CDR3 sequence reads: CASSQDQGLDYGYTF. The CDR3 DNA follows: TGCGCCAGCAGCCAAGATCAGGGGCTAGACTATGGCTACACCTTC.